This passage covers 14 T cell receptor beta chains from one sample sequenced in a study of T cell responses to AZD1222 COVID-19 vaccine. The table came from immunoSEQ multiplex PCR; TCRdb's copy has only in-frame clones and leaves some out. The table includes about 120,000 clones, approximately 85% detected once. The source material was peripheral blood, sampled on day 0 of AZD1222 vaccination. All receptors derive from an adult in good health.

This chain uses TRBV2 with TRBJ2-2, with a possible D match to TRBD2 (6 bases). The germline V and J ends were trimmed by 5 bases and 2 bases, with 9 bases remaining between them. Germline V gene sequence: CDR1 SNHLY, CDR2 FYNNEI. CDR3 length: 14 amino acids. As DNA, the CDR3 is TGTGCCAGCAGTCGGGGGACCAACACCGGGGAGCTGTTTTTT. Its translation is CASSRGTNTGELFF.

This clone was seen once. The gene calls are TRBV29-1 and TRBJ2-5; 7 bases align to TRBD2. V was clipped by 4 bases and J by 4 bases; unmatched bases: 12. CDR3 length: 15 amino acids. CDR1 and CDR2 (germline): SQVTM, ANQGSEA. CDR3 bases: TGCAGCGTTGGTAGGGGTTCGACGGGAGGAGAGACCCAGTACTTC. This translates into CSVGRGSTGGETQYF. Full variable domain (rest looked up from reference TRBV29-1 and TRBJ2-5): SAVISQKPSRDICQRGTSLTIQCQVDSQVTMMFWYRQQPGQSLTLIATANQGSEATYESGFVIDKFPISRPNLTFSTLTVSNMSPEDSSIYLCSVGRGSTGGETQYFGPGTRLLVL.

V usage is TRBV12-3 or TRBV12-4 and J usage is TRBJ2-2; D is unresolved. The CDR3 runs 11 residues. Trimming took 3 bases from V and 7 from J, leaving 3 bases between them. The CDR3 loop reads CASSLYGELFF. The CDR3 DNA follows: TGTGCCAGCAGTTTGTACGGGGAGCTGTTTTTT.

The chain combines TRBV6-6 with TRBJ2-1; TRBD2 agrees at 9 bases. The CDR3 is made up of 15 amino acids. Germline CDR1 MNHNY, CDR2 SVGAGI (reference sequence). With V trimmed by 3 bases and J by 9 bases, 9 bases remained unmatched. CDR3 protein: CASSYQIAGDGEQFF. In DNA form, the CDR3 reads TGTGCCAGCAGTTATCAGATAGCGGGGGATGGTGAGCAGTTCTTC.

With regard to this clone: Other DNA variants within this sample encode the same CDR3. The rearrangement links TRBV24-1 to TRBJ2-1; 11 nucleotides agree with TRBD2. CDR1 is KGHDR, CDR2 SFDVKD, per germline. CDR3 length: 15 residues. V shed 0 bases, J shed 10 bases, and the junction held 4 bases outside the gene matches. CDR3: CATSDLLAGGTEQFF. CDR3 nucleotide sequence: TGTGCCACCAGTGATTTGTTAGCGGGAGGGACCGAGCAGTTCTTC.

The chain has TRBV6-5 and TRBJ1-2; TRBD1 might be the D (5 bases). Germline V CDR1 and CDR2: MNHEY, SVGAGI. Deletions cut 6 bases from V and 4 bases from J, with 18 bases between. The CDR3 has 15 amino acids. CDR3 in amino acids: CASRSPGTYRYGYTF. In DNA form, the CDR3 reads TGTGCCAGCAGGTCCCCCGGGACGTACCGCTATGGCTACACCTTC.

The chain employs TRBV5-4 and TRBJ2-2; 11 nucleotides agree with TRBD2. The CDR3 is made up of 16 amino acids. CDR1 is SGHNT, CDR2 YYREEE, per germline (reference sequence). The V gene end was trimmed by 5 bases and the J gene end by 2 bases; junction bases not matched to a gene: 5. The CDR3 nucleotides read TGTGCCAGCAGTACCGGGACTAGCGGTAACACCGGGGAGCTGTTTTTT. Its protein is CASSTGTSGNTGELFF.

The genes are TRBV27 and TRBJ2-1, with D perhaps matching TRBD2 (7 bases). Looked up from germline, CDR1 is MNHEY and CDR2 is SMNVEV (reference sequence). Trimming stripped 0 bases from V and 4 bases from J, with 16 bases between. This CDR3 contains 17 residues. The CDR3 nucleotides read TGTGCCAGCAGTTTATCTGGTGGTGGGGGGGCTTACAATGAGCAGTTCTTC. Protein: CASSLSGGGGAYNEQFF.

This clone turned up a few times. This chain uses TRBV7-2 with TRBJ2-5; D ambiguous. V was shortened by 0 bases and J by 1 base, with 6 bases between the two germline ends. This CDR3 contains 14 residues. Germline V gene sequence: CDR1 SGHTA, CDR2 FQGNSA. In nucleotides, the CDR3 is TGTGCCAGCAGCTTAGCCCATGGCCAAGAGACCCAGTACTTC. Its protein is CASSLAHGQETQYF.

This CDR3 is CASSLDGTVYEQYF. In nucleotides, the CDR3 is TGTGCCAGCAGTCTGGACGGGACCGTCTACGAGCAGTACTTC. V usage is TRBV28 and J usage is TRBJ2-7; D tentatively fits TRBD1 or TRBD2 (5 bases each). V gave up 5 bases and J gave up 3 bases, with 14 bases separating them. This CDR3 region has 14 residues. CDR1 MDHEN and CDR2 SYDVKM come from the germline V gene. Filled out from reference TRBV28 and TRBJ2-7, the complete variable domain reads DVKVTQSSRYLVKRTGEKVFLECVQDMDHENMFWYRQDPGLGLRLIYFSYDVKMKEKGDIPEGYSVSREKKERFSLILESASTNQTSMYLCASSLDGTVYEQYFGPGTRLTVT.

This chain joins TRBV6-5 and TRBJ2-7; D uncertain. The CDR3 runs 12 residues. The germline gives CDR1 MNHEY, CDR2 SVGAGI. V was shortened by 8 bases and J by 2 bases, with 10 bases between the two germline ends. CDR3 region: CASGYVAYEQYF. The CDR3 DNA reads as TGTGCCAGCGGATACGTTGCCTACGAGCAGTACTTC.

The chain recombines TRBV6-5 with TRBJ2-2; 8 bases are a match to TRBD2. The CDR3 runs to 15 residues. The J segment lost 4 bases and the V segment lost 6 bases, leaving 7 bases of the junction unmatched. CDR1 MNHEY and CDR2 SVGAGI come from the germline V gene. The CDR3 region is CASRTAGGLTGELFF. CDR3 DNA sequence: TGTGCCAGCAGGACGGCGGGGGGACTCACCGGGGAGCTGTTTTTT.

This clone was detected only once. The chain has TRBV6-2 or TRBV6-3 and TRBJ2-7; D unresolved. V dropped 2 bases and J dropped 7 bases, with 15 bases sitting between them. The CDR3 length is 14 residues. Germline CDR1 MNHEY, CDR2 SVGEGT. This CDR3 is CASSYSHSAIEQYF. DNA for the CDR3: TGTGCCAGCAGTTACAGCCACTCAGCGATTGAGCAGTACTTC.

This chain uses TRBV7-2 with TRBJ2-2, with 8 bases matching TRBD1. CDR1 is SGHTA, CDR2 FQGNSA, per germline. CDR3 length: 14 amino acids. Losses at the gene ends were 4 bases for V and 9 bases for J; bases not matched to a gene: 7. Here the CDR3 reads CASSYPRQGWELFF. The CDR3 DNA reads as TGTGCCAGCAGCTACCCACGACAGGGGTGGGAGCTGTTTTTT.